The rows below give T cell receptor beta chains drawn from one sample of a study of regulatory T cells in long-lasting Graves disease. TCRdb ran MiXCR on the multiplex PCR reads and lists one entry per CDR3 protein. The profile shows hundreds of thousands of distinct CDR3 sequences, less than 20% of them singletons. The same sample was also used in a study of T cells in Graves' hyperthyroidism and ophthalmopathy.

The sample in question was peripheral blood mononuclear cells (PBMCs), obtained at new diagnosis, from a patient treated with antithyroid drugs. All receptors come from a woman aged 30 to 39 with Graves disease. Each CDR3 is given with its conserved first and last residue. Each record gives: D gene, CDR3 length, clone size, J gene, V gene, CDR3 DNA, CDR3 protein. The D gene is left open where the match is weak. A clone size is listed for some rows: how often the clone was seen (once, few, many), or a class if it is expanded.

D gene: .
CDR3 length: 16
clone size: many
J gene: TRBJ2-7
V gene: TRBV28
CDR3 DNA: TGTGCCAGCAGAGGTTCCGTCGGAGGGAGACCTTACGAGCAGTACTTC
CDR3 protein: CASRGSVGGRPYEQYF

D gene: .
CDR3 length: 14
clone size: many
J gene: TRBJ1-1
V gene: TRBV5-5
CDR3 DNA: TGTGCCTCCCGGGACGGAGATACGAACACTGAAGCTTTCTTT
CDR3 protein: CASRDGDTNTEAFF

D gene: .
CDR3 length: 14
clone size: many
J gene: TRBJ1-5
V gene: TRBV30
CDR3 DNA: TGTGCCTGGAATAGAGGTCATTCCAATCAGCCCCAGCATTTT
CDR3 protein: CAWNRGHSNQPQHF

D gene: TRBD1
CDR3 length: 16
clone size: few
J gene: TRBJ1-4
V gene: TRBV5-8
CDR3 DNA: TGTGCCAGCAGCCACTTTAAGGGGGCTACTAATGAAAAACTGTTTTTT
CDR3 protein: CASSHFKGATNEKLFF

D gene: TRBD1
CDR3 length: 15
clone size: few
J gene: TRBJ1-2
V gene: TRBV27
CDR3 DNA: TGTGCCAGCAGTTTTGCCGGGACAGAGCTTGAGGGCTACACCTTC
CDR3 protein: CASSFAGTELEGYTF

D gene: .
CDR3 length: 15
clone size: many
J gene: TRBJ2-7
V gene: TRBV6-5
CDR3 DNA: TGTGCCAGCAGTTACGACCCAGGCAGCCTACGCGAGCAGTACTTC
CDR3 protein: CASSYDPGSLREQYF

D gene: .
CDR3 length: 15
clone size: .
J gene: TRBJ1-3
V gene: TRBV7-9
CDR3 DNA: TGTGCCAGCAGTGTCGGGGGATTGGGTGGAAACACCATATATTTT
CDR3 protein: CASSVGGLGGNTIYF

D gene: .
CDR3 length: 15
clone size: many
J gene: TRBJ2-7
V gene: TRBV28
CDR3 DNA: TGTGCCAGCAGTTTTGGTCAAGGGGTTTCCTACGAGCAGTACTTC
CDR3 protein: CASSFGQGVSYEQYF

D gene: TRBD1
CDR3 length: 15
clone size: few
J gene: TRBJ2-4
V gene: TRBV19
CDR3 DNA: TGTGCCAGTAGTATAGGTCAACAGGGGCAAAACATTCAGTACTTC
CDR3 protein: CASSIGQQGQNIQYF

D gene: TRBD1
CDR3 length: 17
clone size: many
J gene: TRBJ1-2
V gene: TRBV7-2
CDR3 DNA: TGTGCCAGCAGCTTAGTTCCCAGGGGGACCGCTAACTATGGCTACACCTTC
CDR3 protein: CASSLVPRGTANYGYTF

D gene: .
CDR3 length: 12
clone size: many
J gene: TRBJ2-7
V gene: TRBV6-1
CDR3 DNA: TGTGCCAGCAGTGAAATCGACTACGAGCAGTACTTC
CDR3 protein: CASSEIDYEQYF

D gene: .
CDR3 length: 18
clone size: many
J gene: TRBJ2-1
V gene: TRBV7-3
CDR3 DNA: TGTGCCAGCAGCCCCGAGGCCATCACCAAGTGGGGTTACAATGAGCAGTTCTTC
CDR3 protein: CASSPEAITKWGYNEQFF

D gene: .
CDR3 length: 15
clone size: few
J gene: TRBJ2-1
V gene: TRBV11-1
CDR3 DNA: TGTGCCAGCAGCTTAGGCTACTCGTCTACAGGTGAGCAGTTCTTC
CDR3 protein: CASSLGYSSTGEQFF

D gene: .
CDR3 length: 15
clone size: .
J gene: TRBJ1-1
V gene: TRBV9
CDR3 DNA: TGTGCCAGCAGCGGCGGAGACAAACTGAACACTGAAGCTTTCTTT
CDR3 protein: CASSGGDKLNTEAFF

D gene: .
CDR3 length: 13
clone size: many
J gene: TRBJ2-7
V gene: TRBV14
CDR3 DNA: TGTGCCAGCAGCCCCGGGGCACTCCTCGAGCAGTACTTC
CDR3 protein: CASSPGALLEQYF

D gene: TRBD1
CDR3 length: 13
clone size: few
J gene: TRBJ1-6
V gene: TRBV20-1
CDR3 DNA: TGCAGTGCTTCTACAGGGGACAATTCACCCCTCCACTTT
CDR3 protein: CSASTGDNSPLHF

D gene: .
CDR3 length: 11
clone size: many
J gene: TRBJ2-7
V gene: TRBV20-1
CDR3 DNA: TGCAGTGCTGCTAAGGGCTACGAGCAGTACTTC
CDR3 protein: CSAAKGYEQYF

D gene: .
CDR3 length: 15
clone size: once
J gene: TRBJ2-1
V gene: TRBV5-1
CDR3 DNA: TGCGCCAGCGTGCCCCCGGTAGCCTCCTACAATGAGCAGTTCTTC
CDR3 protein: CASVPPVASYNEQFF

D gene: TRBD2
CDR3 length: 14
clone size: few
J gene: TRBJ2-1
V gene: TRBV20-1
CDR3 DNA: TGCAGTGCTAGAGTACTAGCGGGAGTAGGAAGGCAGTTCTTC
CDR3 protein: CSARVLAGVGRQFF

D gene: TRBD1
CDR3 length: 14
clone size: few
J gene: TRBJ2-7
V gene: TRBV5-8
CDR3 DNA: TGTGCCAGCAGCTCGACAGGGATGGCGCTCCGACTCTACTTC
CDR3 protein: CASSSTGMALRLYF

D gene: TRBD2
CDR3 length: 12
clone size: many
J gene: TRBJ2-7
V gene: TRBV30
CDR3 DNA: TGTGCCTGTAGCGGGGTCTTTTACGAGCAGTACTTC
CDR3 protein: CACSGVFYEQYF

D gene: TRBD2
CDR3 length: 20
clone size: .
J gene: TRBJ2-3
V gene: TRBV12-3/TRBV12-4
CDR3 DNA: TGTGCCAGCAGCGTAGGGGGAGGGCTAGCGGGAGGAACTAGCACAGATACGCAGTATTTT
CDR3 protein: CASSVGGGLAGGTSTDTQYF

D gene: .
CDR3 length: 15
clone size: many
J gene: TRBJ2-7
V gene: TRBV12-3/TRBV12-4
CDR3 DNA: TGTGCCAGCAGTGATCCGGGAGACTATACAGAGCAGCAGTACTTC
CDR3 protein: CASSDPGDYTEQQYF

D gene: .
CDR3 length: 15
clone size: .
J gene: TRBJ2-2
V gene: TRBV5-1
CDR3 DNA: TGCGCCAGCCAGCCGGGACGAGCGAACACCGGGGAGCTGTTTTTT
CDR3 protein: CASQPGRANTGELFF

D gene: .
CDR3 length: 15
clone size: many
J gene: TRBJ1-2
V gene: TRBV6-2/TRBV6-3
CDR3 DNA: TGTGCCAGCAGTTACTATCCTTCAGGGCCCTATGGCTACACCTTC
CDR3 protein: CASSYYPSGPYGYTF

D gene: TRBD2
CDR3 length: 15
clone size: few
J gene: TRBJ2-7
V gene: TRBV9
CDR3 DNA: TGTGCCAGCAGCGAAAGCGGGAGGATGGCCTACGAGCAGTACTTC
CDR3 protein: CASSESGRMAYEQYF

D gene: .
CDR3 length: 14
clone size: once
J gene: TRBJ2-7
V gene: TRBV6-2/TRBV6-3
CDR3 DNA: TGTGCCAGCAGTTACTCGCCCCGGGGGACCGAGCAGTACTTC
CDR3 protein: CASSYSPRGTEQYF

D gene: .
CDR3 length: 12
clone size: .
J gene: TRBJ1-1
V gene: TRBV3-1
CDR3 DNA: TGTGCCAGCAGCACCGCGGGCACTGAAGCTTTCTTT
CDR3 protein: CASSTAGTEAFF

D gene: .
CDR3 length: 12
clone size: .
J gene: TRBJ1-6
V gene: TRBV30
CDR3 DNA: TGTGCCTGGACACTACAACCGGGATCCCTCCACTTT
CDR3 protein: CAWTLQPGSLHF

D gene: .
CDR3 length: 15
clone size: .
J gene: TRBJ2-1
V gene: TRBV6-1
CDR3 DNA: TGTGCCAGCGGCAAAGGGGGGGTCTCCTACAATGAGCAGTTCTTC
CDR3 protein: CASGKGGVSYNEQFF

D gene: TRBD2
CDR3 length: 14
clone size: .
J gene: TRBJ2-1
V gene: TRBV24-1
CDR3 DNA: TGTGCCACCAGTGATTTTACTAGCGGCAATGAGCAGTTCTTC
CDR3 protein: CATSDFTSGNEQFF

D gene: .
CDR3 length: 18
clone size: .
J gene: TRBJ1-4
V gene: TRBV7-9
CDR3 DNA: TGTGCCAGCAGCAGAGGGGGGTTGGGGGCTAGGTCTAATGAAAAACTGTTTTTT
CDR3 protein: CASSRGGLGARSNEKLFF

D gene: TRBD1
CDR3 length: 15
clone size: .
J gene: TRBJ2-7
V gene: TRBV7-9
CDR3 DNA: TGTGCCAGCAGCTTAGGGACAGGGGCCCCCGGCGAGCAGTACTTC
CDR3 protein: CASSLGTGAPGEQYF

D gene: TRBD2
CDR3 length: 14
clone size: many
J gene: TRBJ2-7
V gene: TRBV6-1
CDR3 DNA: TGTGCCAGCAGCTTCAGCGGGACTCACTACGAGCAGTACTTC
CDR3 protein: CASSFSGTHYEQYF

D gene: TRBD1
CDR3 length: 14
clone size: few
J gene: TRBJ1-1
V gene: TRBV5-8
CDR3 DNA: TGTGCCAGCAGCTTGATTACAGGGGGCACTGAAGCTTTCTTT
CDR3 protein: CASSLITGGTEAFF

D gene: .
CDR3 length: 16
clone size: many
J gene: TRBJ2-7
V gene: TRBV6-1
CDR3 DNA: TGTGCCAGCAGTGAAGCGCGAACGGGGGCGTCCTACGAGCAGTACTTC
CDR3 protein: CASSEARTGASYEQYF

D gene: TRBD1
CDR3 length: 13
clone size: .
J gene: TRBJ2-7
V gene: TRBV7-6
CDR3 DNA: TGTGCCAGCGGCTTGGGACAGGGCAACGAGCAGTACTTC
CDR3 protein: CASGLGQGNEQYF

D gene: .
CDR3 length: 13
clone size: .
J gene: TRBJ2-7
V gene: TRBV10-3
CDR3 DNA: TGTGCCACCTTCGACAGGAAAGAGTACGAGCAGTACTTC
CDR3 protein: CATFDRKEYEQYF

D gene: .
CDR3 length: 12
clone size: .
J gene: TRBJ2-3
V gene: TRBV12-3/TRBV12-4
CDR3 DNA: TGTGCCAGCAGTTTTGAGACAGATACGCAGTATTTT
CDR3 protein: CASSFETDTQYF

D gene: TRBD2
CDR3 length: 17
clone size: .
J gene: TRBJ2-3
V gene: TRBV5-1
CDR3 DNA: TGCGCCAGCAGCTCGCCGACTAGCGGGGCTAGCACAGATACGCAGTATTTT
CDR3 protein: CASSSPTSGASTDTQYF

D gene: .
CDR3 length: 16
clone size: many
J gene: TRBJ1-1
V gene: TRBV15
CDR3 DNA: TGTGCCACCAGCAGAGATACGATCCCCATGAACACTGAAGCTTTCTTT
CDR3 protein: CATSRDTIPMNTEAFF

D gene: TRBD1
CDR3 length: 14
clone size: few
J gene: TRBJ1-1
V gene: TRBV5-8
CDR3 DNA: TGTGCCAGCAGCTTCCGGGACAGGGCAACTGAAGCTTTCTTT
CDR3 protein: CASSFRDRATEAFF

D gene: TRBD1
CDR3 length: 14
clone size: .
J gene: TRBJ1-2
V gene: TRBV5-1
CDR3 DNA: TGCGCCAGCAGCACGGGTGGGACAGGGAACGGCTACACCTTC
CDR3 protein: CASSTGGTGNGYTF

D gene: .
CDR3 length: 14
clone size: many
J gene: TRBJ2-7
V gene: TRBV11-2
CDR3 DNA: TGTGCCAGCAGCTTAGTGTCTGTCTCCTACGAGCAGTACTTC
CDR3 protein: CASSLVSVSYEQYF

D gene: .
CDR3 length: 15
clone size: many
J gene: TRBJ1-5
V gene: TRBV20-1
CDR3 DNA: TGCAGTGCTAGGGAGGGGGGGAATGGCAATCAGCCCCAGCATTTT
CDR3 protein: CSAREGGNGNQPQHF

D gene: .
CDR3 length: 16
clone size: .
J gene: TRBJ1-2
V gene: TRBV5-1
CDR3 DNA: TGCGCCAGCAGCGAAGGAGGGGCCTCGTTTAACTATGGCTACACCTTC
CDR3 protein: CASSEGGASFNYGYTF

D gene: .
CDR3 length: 14
clone size: many
J gene: TRBJ1-3
V gene: TRBV27
CDR3 DNA: TGTGCCAGCAGTCCCCGGGGATCGGGAAACACCATATATTTT
CDR3 protein: CASSPRGSGNTIYF

D gene: TRBD1
CDR3 length: 16
clone size: .
J gene: TRBJ2-5
V gene: TRBV18
CDR3 DNA: TGTGCCAGCTCACCGCCCCTTGACAGGGTGAGGGAGACCCAGTACTTC
CDR3 protein: CASSPPLDRVRETQYF

D gene: .
CDR3 length: 14
clone size: many
J gene: TRBJ1-1
V gene: TRBV6-5
CDR3 DNA: TGTGCCAGCAGGTACATGCTAATGAACACTGAAGCTTTCTTT
CDR3 protein: CASRYMLMNTEAFF

D gene: TRBD2
CDR3 length: 17
clone size: .
J gene: TRBJ2-1
V gene: TRBV27
CDR3 DNA: TGTGCCAGCAGTAAGGCGAAACTAGCGGGAAGGTACAATGAGCAGTTCTTC
CDR3 protein: CASSKAKLAGRYNEQFF

D gene: TRBD1
CDR3 length: 15
clone size: .
J gene: TRBJ1-1
V gene: TRBV18
CDR3 DNA: TGTGCCAGCTCACCACGGTCAGGGGGCACCACTGAAGCTTTCTTT
CDR3 protein: CASSPRSGGTTEAFF

D gene: TRBD1
CDR3 length: 16
clone size: many
J gene: TRBJ1-1
V gene: TRBV27
CDR3 DNA: TGTGCCAGCAGAAAAGGGACAGGGAGGGTGGGGACTGAAGCTTTCTTT
CDR3 protein: CASRKGTGRVGTEAFF

D gene: .
CDR3 length: 13
clone size: .
J gene: TRBJ2-7
V gene: TRBV7-2
CDR3 DNA: TGTGCCAGCTCACCACCCGGAGTTGGCGAGCAGTACTTC
CDR3 protein: CASSPPGVGEQYF